The 16 T cell receptor beta chains presented below share a single source sample, sequenced in a study of sequential checkpoint blockade in melanoma. Here immunoSEQ multiplex PCR was the method, and the copy in TCRdb shows in-frame clones only, minus some. The table records approximately 2,300 clones, 23% of them present only once. Treatment specified: randomized to nivolumab then ipilimumab (arm A) or the reverse (arm B). The sequencing here drew on tumor tissue (inferred from file names), taken from a patient given nivolumab and ipilimumab in sequence. The receptors were gathered from a human donor with melanoma.

The chain links TRBV28 to TRBJ2-5; D is perhaps TRBD1 (5 bases). With 3 bases removed from V and 3 bases from J, the gap between germline ends came to 17 bases. The CDR3 length is 16 residues. The germline V gene encodes CDR1 MDHEN and CDR2 SYDVKM. The CDR3, as DNA: TGTGCCAGCAGTTTTAGGATCCAGATAGGGGAAGAGACCCAGTACTTC. Its translation: CASSFRIQIGEETQYF. Full variable domain (missing parts from reference TRBV28 and TRBJ2-5): DVKVTQSSRYLVKRTGEKVFLECVQDMDHENMFWYRQDPGLGLRLIYFSYDVKMKEKGDIPEGYSVSREKKERFSLILESASTNQTSMYLCASSFRIQIGEETQYFGPGTRLLVL.

This clone is large within its sample. The chain employs TRBV6-1 and TRBJ2-3, with 9 bases matching TRBD2. V dropped 0 bases and J dropped 4; count of bases not matched to a gene: 2. The germline gives CDR1 MNHNS, CDR2 SASEGT. This CDR3 is 15 amino acids long. Here the CDR3 reads CASSEAAGGADTQYF. The CDR3 region has the DNA TGTGCCAGCAGTGAAGCGGCGGGAGGGGCAGATACGCAGTATTTT.

There are a few counts of this clone. This chain links TRBV6-8 with TRBJ2-1; 8 bases line up with TRBD2. V trimming: 7 bases; J trimming: 9 bases; junction bases outside the gene matches: 14. Germline V gives CDR1 MNHGY, CDR2 SAAAGT. The CDR3 spans 15 residues. The CDR3 loop is CASTQGKREMGEQFF. The CDR3 bases are TGTGCCAGCACCCAGGGAAAGCGGGAGATGGGTGAGCAGTTCTTC.

This clone rates as medium-sized. The V gene is TRBV11-3, the J gene TRBJ2-1; 8 positions match TRBD2. V lost 3 bases, J lost 8 bases, and 9 bases stayed unmatched. This CDR3 spans 15 amino acids. Germline CDR1 reads SGHNT; CDR2 reads YENEEA. CDR3 DNA sequence: TGTGCCAGCAGCTTTACCGGGACTAGGGGGGATGAGCAGTTCTTC. Its translation is CASSFTGTRGDEQFF.

By proportion, this clone is medium-sized. V and J are TRBV11-3 and TRBJ2-7; TRBD2 aligns across 11 bases. CDR1 is SGHNT, CDR2 YENEEA, per germline. CDR3 length: 15 amino acids. Unmatched junction bases numbered 8, after V lost 8 bases and J lost 2 bases. The CDR3 spells CASEGLAGGTYEQYF. CDR3 nucleotides: TGTGCCAGCGAGGGGCTAGCGGGAGGTACCTACGAGCAGTACTTC.

This clone has a single count. The rearrangement joins TRBV29-1 to TRBJ2-7; 9 bases are a match to TRBD1. Germline CDR1 reads SQVTM; CDR2 reads ANQGSEA. This CDR3 has 14 residues. V was clipped by 4 bases and J by 0 bases; unmatched bases: 4. CDR3 nucleotides: TGCAGCGTTGCCCCGGGACAGGGCTCCTACGAGCAGTACTTC. As protein: CSVAPGQGSYEQYF.

The table lists this clone with a few counts. The chain couples TRBV18 to TRBJ2-5, with D uncertain. Germline V gene lookup returns CDR1 KGHSH and CDR2 LQKENI. The CDR3 sequence is 16 residues long. The ends were cut back, 4 bases at V and 5 bases at J, with 20 bases in the middle. The CDR3 DNA reads TGTGCCAGCTCACTACTATGGGCCCCCATCGGGGAGACCCAGTACTTC. Translation gives CASSLLWAPIGETQYF.

By share, this clone counts as hyperexpanded. The chain combines TRBV6-8 with TRBJ2-1; 9 bases match TRBD2. The CDR3 runs 15 residues. CDR1 and CDR2 (germline): MNHGY, SAAAGT. The V segment lost 5 bases and the J segment 8 bases; nucleotides outside the gene matches: 10. CDR3 nucleotides: TGTGCCAGCAGTGACCCGGCGGGAGGGCTCGATGAGCAGTTCTTC. Amino acids: CASSDPAGGLDEQFF.

The V call is TRBV19, the J call TRBJ1-2; D not certain. The CDR3 spans 16 residues. Germline values: CDR1 LNHDA, CDR2 SQIVND (reference sequence). The ends were cut back, 0 bases at V and 4 bases at J, with 15 bases in the middle. CDR3 in amino acids: CASSIDGNAPVYGYTF. The CDR3 bases are TGTGCCAGTAGTATAGATGGGAACGCACCCGTCTATGGCTACACCTTC.

In this sample, this clone is medium-sized. CDR3 in amino acids: CASSPGQGETDTQYF. The CDR3 nucleotides are TGTGCCAGCAGCCCCGGACAGGGTGAGACAGATACGCAGTATTTT. This chain joins TRBV11-3 and TRBJ2-3, with 8 bases matching TRBD1. The CDR3 is 15 amino acids. CDR1 is SGHNT and CDR2 is YENEEA in the germline V gene. Trimming took 5 bases from V and 3 from J; bases not matched to a gene: 7.

The V and J genes are TRBV6-8 and TRBJ2-3, with D unclear. This CDR3 spans 17 amino acids. Germline assignment: CDR1 MNHGY and CDR2 SAAAGT. The V end lost 3 bases, the J end lost 0 bases, and 16 bases lay between the germline ends. The CDR3 protein is CASSYSGPPASTDTQYF. Written as DNA, the CDR3 is TGTGCCAGCAGTTATTCCGGGCCCCCCGCGAGCACAGATACGCAGTATTTT.

This clone qualifies as medium-sized. The chain carries TRBV11-3 and TRBJ1-1, with a tentative D call TRBD1 (5 bases). V lost 5 bases to trimming and J lost 6 bases, with 16 bases between them. This CDR3 contains 14 residues. CDR1 is SGHNT and CDR2 is YENEEA in the germline V gene. The CDR3 region is CASSQIPGRAEAFF. The CDR3 region has the DNA TGTGCCAGCAGCCAGATACCAGGGAGGGCTGAAGCTTTCTTT.

By share, this clone counts as medium-sized. The chain has TRBV11-3 and TRBJ1-5; possibly TRBD1 for D (5 bases). The germline CDR1 and CDR2 sequences are SGHNT and YENEEA. This CDR3 comprises 16 residues. V lost 4 bases and J lost 11, with 24 bases in between. In DNA form, the CDR3 reads TGTGCCAGCAGCTCACCGCGGCAGGGAGGTATCACGACCCAGCATTTT. It specifies CASSSPRQGGITTQHF.

This clone is labeled medium-sized (0.01 to 0.1%). J is TRBJ2-7 and V is TRBV11-3, with 7 bases lining up with TRBD1. Germline assignment: CDR1 SGHNT and CDR2 YENEEA. After removal of 4 bases from V and 4 bases from J, the junction contained 7 bases not matched to a gene. CDR3 length: 14 amino acids. Here the CDR3 reads CASSSQDRIYEQYF. The CDR3 DNA sequence: TGTGCCAGCAGCTCCCAGGACAGGATATACGAGCAGTACTTC.

The chain uses TRBV9 and TRBJ2-1; perhaps TRBD1 as D (6 bases). Between the trimmed V and J ends, which lost 2 bases and 5 bases, there was a span of 14 bases. CDR1 and CDR2 (germline): SGDLS, YYNGEE. The CDR3 has 15 amino acids. CDR3 loop: CASSVPGVGDNEQFF. The CDR3 DNA sequence: TGTGCCAGCAGCGTCCCAGGGGTAGGGGACAATGAGCAGTTCTTC.

The J gene is TRBJ1-2, the V gene TRBV14; possibly TRBD1 for D (6 bases). V was pared by 6 bases and J by 3 bases, with 17 bases between. This CDR3 is built from 15 residues. Germline assignment: CDR1 SGHDN and CDR2 FVKESK. The CDR3 nucleotides are TGTGCCAGCAGGCTCCGGGGGGCCAATGACTATGGCTACACCTTC. Its translation is CASRLRGANDYGYTF.